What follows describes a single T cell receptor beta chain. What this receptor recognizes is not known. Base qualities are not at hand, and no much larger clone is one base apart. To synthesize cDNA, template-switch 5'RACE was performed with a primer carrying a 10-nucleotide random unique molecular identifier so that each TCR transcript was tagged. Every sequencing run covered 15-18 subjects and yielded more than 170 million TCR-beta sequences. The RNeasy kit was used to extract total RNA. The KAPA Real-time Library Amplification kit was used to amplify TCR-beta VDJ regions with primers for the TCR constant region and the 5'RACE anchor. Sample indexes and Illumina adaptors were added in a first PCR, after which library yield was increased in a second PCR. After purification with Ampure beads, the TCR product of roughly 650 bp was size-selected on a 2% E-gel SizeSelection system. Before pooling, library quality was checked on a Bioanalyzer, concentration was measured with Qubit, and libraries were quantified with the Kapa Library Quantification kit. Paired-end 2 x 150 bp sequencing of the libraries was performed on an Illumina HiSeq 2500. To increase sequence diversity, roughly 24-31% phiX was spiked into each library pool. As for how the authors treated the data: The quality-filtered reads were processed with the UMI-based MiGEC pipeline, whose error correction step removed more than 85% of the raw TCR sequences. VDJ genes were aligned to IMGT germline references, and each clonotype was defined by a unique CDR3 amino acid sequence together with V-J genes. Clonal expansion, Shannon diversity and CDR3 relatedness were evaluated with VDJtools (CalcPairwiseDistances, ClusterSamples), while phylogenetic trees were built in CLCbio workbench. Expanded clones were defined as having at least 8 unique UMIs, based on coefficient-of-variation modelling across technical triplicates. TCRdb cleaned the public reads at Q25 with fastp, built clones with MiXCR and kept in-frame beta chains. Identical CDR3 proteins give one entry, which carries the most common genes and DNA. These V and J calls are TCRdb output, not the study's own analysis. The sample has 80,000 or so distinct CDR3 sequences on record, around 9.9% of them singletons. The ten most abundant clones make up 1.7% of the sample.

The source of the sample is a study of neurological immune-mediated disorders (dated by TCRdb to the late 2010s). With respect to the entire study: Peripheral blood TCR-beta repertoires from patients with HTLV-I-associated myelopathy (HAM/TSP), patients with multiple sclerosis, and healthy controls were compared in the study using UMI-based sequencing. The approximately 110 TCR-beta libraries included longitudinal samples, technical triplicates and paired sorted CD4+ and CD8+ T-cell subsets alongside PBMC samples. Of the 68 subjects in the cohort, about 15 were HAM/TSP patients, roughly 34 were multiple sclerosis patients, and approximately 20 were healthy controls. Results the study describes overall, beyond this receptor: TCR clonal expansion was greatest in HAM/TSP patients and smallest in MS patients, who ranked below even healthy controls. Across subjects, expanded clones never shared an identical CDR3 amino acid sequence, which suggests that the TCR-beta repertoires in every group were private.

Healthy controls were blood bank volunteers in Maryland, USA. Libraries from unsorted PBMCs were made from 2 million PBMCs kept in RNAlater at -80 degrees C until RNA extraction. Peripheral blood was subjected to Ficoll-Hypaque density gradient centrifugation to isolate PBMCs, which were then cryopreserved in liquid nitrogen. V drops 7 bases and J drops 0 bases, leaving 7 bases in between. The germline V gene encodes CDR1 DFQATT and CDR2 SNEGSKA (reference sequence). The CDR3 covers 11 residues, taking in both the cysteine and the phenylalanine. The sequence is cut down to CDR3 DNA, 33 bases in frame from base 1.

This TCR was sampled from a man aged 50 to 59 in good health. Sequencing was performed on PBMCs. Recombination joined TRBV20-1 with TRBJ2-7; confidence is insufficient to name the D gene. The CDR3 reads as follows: CSVDRSYEQYF. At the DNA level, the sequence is TGCAGTGTGGACCGCTCCTACGAGCAGTACTTC.